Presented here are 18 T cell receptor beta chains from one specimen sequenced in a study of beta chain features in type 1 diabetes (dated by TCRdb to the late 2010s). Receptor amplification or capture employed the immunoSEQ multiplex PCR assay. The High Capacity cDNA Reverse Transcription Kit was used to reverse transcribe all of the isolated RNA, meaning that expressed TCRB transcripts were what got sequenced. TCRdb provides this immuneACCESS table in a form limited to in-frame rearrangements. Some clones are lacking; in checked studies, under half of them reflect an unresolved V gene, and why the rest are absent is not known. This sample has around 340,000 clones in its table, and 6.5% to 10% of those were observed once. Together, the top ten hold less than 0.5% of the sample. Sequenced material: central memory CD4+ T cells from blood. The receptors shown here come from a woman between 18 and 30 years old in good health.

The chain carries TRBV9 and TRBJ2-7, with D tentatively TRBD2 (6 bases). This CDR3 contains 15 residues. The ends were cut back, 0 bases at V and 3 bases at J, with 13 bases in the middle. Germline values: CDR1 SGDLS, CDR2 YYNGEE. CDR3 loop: CASSVGPDYHYEQYF. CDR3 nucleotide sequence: TGTGCCAGCAGCGTAGGCCCGGACTATCACTACGAGCAGTACTTC.

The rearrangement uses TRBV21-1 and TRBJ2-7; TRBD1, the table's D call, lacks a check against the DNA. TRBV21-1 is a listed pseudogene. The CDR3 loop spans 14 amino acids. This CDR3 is CASSKENRDYEQYF. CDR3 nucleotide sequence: TGTGCCAGCAGCAAAGAAAACAGAGACTACGAGCAGTACTTC.

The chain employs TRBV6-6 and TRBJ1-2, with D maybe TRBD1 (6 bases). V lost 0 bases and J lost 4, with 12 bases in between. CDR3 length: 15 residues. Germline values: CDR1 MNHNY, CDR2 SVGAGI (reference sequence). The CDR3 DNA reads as TGTGCCAGCAGTTACTCGAAGGGGGGTAGCTATGGCTACACCTTC. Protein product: CASSYSKGGSYGYTF.

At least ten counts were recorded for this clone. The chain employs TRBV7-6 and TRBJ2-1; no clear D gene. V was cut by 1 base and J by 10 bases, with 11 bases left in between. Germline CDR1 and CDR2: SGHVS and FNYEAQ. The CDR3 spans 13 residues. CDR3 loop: CASSLDGLQEQFF. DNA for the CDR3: TGTGCCAGCAGCTTAGACGGGCTACAGGAGCAGTTCTTC.

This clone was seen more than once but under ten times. The CDR3 DNA reads TGTGCCAGCTCAGGGTACCAGGACCTCGGAAACACCATATATTTT. Its translation is CASSGYQDLGNTIYF. This chain uses TRBV18 with TRBJ1-3; D ambiguous. CDR1 and CDR2 from the germline V gene are KGHSH and LQKENI. Trimming removed 5 bases at V and 4 bases at J, with 15 bases between. The CDR3 totals 15 residues.

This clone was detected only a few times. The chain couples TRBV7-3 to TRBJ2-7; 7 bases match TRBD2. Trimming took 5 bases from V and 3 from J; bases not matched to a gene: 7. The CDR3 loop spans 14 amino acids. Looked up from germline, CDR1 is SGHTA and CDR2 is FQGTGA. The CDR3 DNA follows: TGTGCCAGCAGCCCCTACTCGGGGGGCTACGAGCAGTACTTC. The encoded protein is CASSPYSGGYEQYF.

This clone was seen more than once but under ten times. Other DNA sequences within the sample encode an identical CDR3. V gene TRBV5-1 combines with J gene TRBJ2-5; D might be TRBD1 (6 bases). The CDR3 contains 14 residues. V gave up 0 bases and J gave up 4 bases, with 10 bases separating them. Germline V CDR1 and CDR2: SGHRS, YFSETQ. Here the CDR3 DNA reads TGCGCCAGCAGCTTGGGGTCAGGGGCAGAGACCCAGTACTTC. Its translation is CASSLGSGAETQYF.

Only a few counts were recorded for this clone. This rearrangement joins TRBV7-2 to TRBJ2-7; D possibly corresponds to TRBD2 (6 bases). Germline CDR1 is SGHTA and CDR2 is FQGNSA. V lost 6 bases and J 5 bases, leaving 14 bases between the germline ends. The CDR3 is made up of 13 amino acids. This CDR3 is CASRPGVSDEQYF. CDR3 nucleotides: TGTGCCAGCAGGCCGGGGGTTTCGGACGAGCAGTACTTC.

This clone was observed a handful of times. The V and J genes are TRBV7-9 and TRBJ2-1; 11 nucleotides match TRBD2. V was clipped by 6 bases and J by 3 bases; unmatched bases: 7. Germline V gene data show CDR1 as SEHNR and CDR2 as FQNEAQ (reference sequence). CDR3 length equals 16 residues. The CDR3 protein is CASRDTGTSGYNEQFF. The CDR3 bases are TGTGCCAGCAGAGATACCGGGACTAGCGGCTACAATGAGCAGTTCTTC. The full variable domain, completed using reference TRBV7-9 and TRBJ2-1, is DTGVSQNPRHKITKRGQNVTFRCDPISEHNRLYWYRQTLGQGPEFLTYFQNEAQLEKSRLLSDRFSAERPKGSFSTLEIQRTEQGDSAMYLCASRDTGTSGYNEQFFGPGTRLTVL.

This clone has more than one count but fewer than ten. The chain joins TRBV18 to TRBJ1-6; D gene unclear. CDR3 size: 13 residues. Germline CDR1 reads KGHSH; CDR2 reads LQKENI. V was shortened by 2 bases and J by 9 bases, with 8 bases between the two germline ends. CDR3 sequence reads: CASSPGSRSPLHF. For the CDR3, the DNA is TGTGCCAGCTCACCAGGAAGTCGTTCACCCCTCCACTTT.

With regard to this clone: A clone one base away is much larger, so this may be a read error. The DNA of the CDR3 is TGTGCCAGCAGCCCGAGACAGGGCTCCTACGAGCAGTACTTC. Residues: CASSPRQGSYEQYF. This chain links TRBV9 with TRBJ2-7; the match to TRBD1 covers 7 bases. Trimming took 4 bases from V and 0 from J; bases not matched to a gene: 4. The germline CDR1 and CDR2 sequences are SGDLS and YYNGEE. The CDR3 extends over 14 amino acids.

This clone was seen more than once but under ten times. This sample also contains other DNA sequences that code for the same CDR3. The CDR3 region is CSVSRGDYEQYF. For the CDR3, the DNA is TGCAGCGTATCAAGGGGGGACTACGAGCAGTACTTC. The V gene is TRBV29-1, the J gene TRBJ2-7, with D perhaps being TRBD1 or TRBD2 (6 bases each). The CDR3 is 12 residues long. Germline values: CDR1 SQVTM, CDR2 ANQGSEA. With 6 bases removed from V and 3 bases from J, the gap between germline ends came to 12 bases.

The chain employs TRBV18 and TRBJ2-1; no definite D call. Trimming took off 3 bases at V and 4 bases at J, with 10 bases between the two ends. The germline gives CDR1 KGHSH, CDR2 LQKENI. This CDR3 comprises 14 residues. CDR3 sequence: CASSPDPVYNEQFF. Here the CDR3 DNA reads TGTGCCAGCTCACCTGACCCCGTTTACAATGAGCAGTTCTTC.

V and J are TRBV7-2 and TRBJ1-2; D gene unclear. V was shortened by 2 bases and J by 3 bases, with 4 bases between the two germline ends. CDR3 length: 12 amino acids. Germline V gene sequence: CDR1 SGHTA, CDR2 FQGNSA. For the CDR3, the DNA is TGTGCCAGCAGCTTACAGGACTATGGCTACACCTTC. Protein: CASSLQDYGYTF.

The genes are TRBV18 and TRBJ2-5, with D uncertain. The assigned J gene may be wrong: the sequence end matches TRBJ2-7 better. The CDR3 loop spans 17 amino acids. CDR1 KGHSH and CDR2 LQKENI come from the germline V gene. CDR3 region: CASSPSRAAQSYYEQYF. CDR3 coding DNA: TGTGCCAGCTCACCCTCCAGAGCTGCCCAGAGCTACTACGAGCAGTACTTC.

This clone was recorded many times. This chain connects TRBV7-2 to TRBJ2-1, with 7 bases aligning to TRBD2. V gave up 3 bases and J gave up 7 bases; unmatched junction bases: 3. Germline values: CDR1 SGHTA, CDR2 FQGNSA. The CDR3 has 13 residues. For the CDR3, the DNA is TGTGCCAGCAGCTTTCCGCGGGAGAATGAGCAGTTCTTC. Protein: CASSFPRENEQFF.

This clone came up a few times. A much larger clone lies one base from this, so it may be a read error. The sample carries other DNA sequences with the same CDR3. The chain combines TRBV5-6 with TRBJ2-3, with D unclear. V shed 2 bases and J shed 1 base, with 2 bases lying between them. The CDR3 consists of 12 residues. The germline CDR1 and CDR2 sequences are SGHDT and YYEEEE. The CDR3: CASSLRTDTQYF. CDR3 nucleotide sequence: TGTGCCAGCAGCTTACGCACAGATACGCAGTATTTT.

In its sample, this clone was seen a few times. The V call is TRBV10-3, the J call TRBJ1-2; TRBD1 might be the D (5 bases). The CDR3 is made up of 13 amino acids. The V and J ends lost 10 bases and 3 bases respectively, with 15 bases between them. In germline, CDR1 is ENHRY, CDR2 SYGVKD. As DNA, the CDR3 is TGTGCCACCCAACAGGACGAGGACTATGGCTACACCTTC. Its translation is CATQQDEDYGYTF.